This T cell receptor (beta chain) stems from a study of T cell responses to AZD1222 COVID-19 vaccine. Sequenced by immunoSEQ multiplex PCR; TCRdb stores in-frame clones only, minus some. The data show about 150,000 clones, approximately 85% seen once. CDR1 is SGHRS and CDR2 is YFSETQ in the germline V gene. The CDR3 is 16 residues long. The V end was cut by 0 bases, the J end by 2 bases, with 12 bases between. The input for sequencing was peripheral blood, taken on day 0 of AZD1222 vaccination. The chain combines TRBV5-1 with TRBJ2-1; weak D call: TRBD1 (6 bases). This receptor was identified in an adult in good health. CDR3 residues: CASSLVQGSTYNEQFF. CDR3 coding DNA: TGCGCCAGCAGCTTGGTACAGGGTAGCACCTACAATGAGCAGTTCTTC. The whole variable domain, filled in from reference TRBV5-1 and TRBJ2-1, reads KAGVTQTPRYLIKTRGQQVTLSCSPISGHRSVSWYQQTPGQGLQFLFEYFSETQRNKGNFPGRFSGRQFSNSRSEMNVSTLELGDSALYLCASSLVQGSTYNEQFFGPGTRLTVL.